This T cell receptor beta chain appears in the sequencing data of a study of cytomegalovirus exposure and HLA in healthy donors. Findings and caveats of the study: One cluster of highly shared sequence variants probably arose as a sequencing artifact. Across donors, sequencing depth was assumed by presence/absence analyses to be roughly uniform. Previously analyzed data showed that most TCR beta V segments were productive at a frequency of about 87% or about 30%. Later analysis demonstrated an association between a missense DCLRE1C variant and TCR beta V- and J-gene trimming.

This clone showed up just a few times. Antigen: not known. Germline V gene lookup returns CDR1 MNHEY and CDR2 SMNVEV (reference sequence). The germline V and J ends were trimmed by 6 bases and 1 base, with 6 bases remaining between them. CDR3 length equals 12 residues. The PCR contained 60 Vbeta and 13 Jbeta primers. The assay was immunoSEQ multiplex PCR, and TCRdb's table has in-frame clones only and misses some. Among about 160,000 clones, about 72% were seen once, and the ten largest hold about 3.8%. The sequenced sample was PBMCs. The genes are TRBV27 and TRBJ1-1, with D possibly being TRBD1 (5 bases). The receptor was isolated from a man aged 25 to 45 in good health and CMV-seropositive. The CDR3, as DNA: TGTGCCAGCAGCAGGGCGAACACTGAAGCTTTCTTT. This gives the protein CASSRANTEAFF.